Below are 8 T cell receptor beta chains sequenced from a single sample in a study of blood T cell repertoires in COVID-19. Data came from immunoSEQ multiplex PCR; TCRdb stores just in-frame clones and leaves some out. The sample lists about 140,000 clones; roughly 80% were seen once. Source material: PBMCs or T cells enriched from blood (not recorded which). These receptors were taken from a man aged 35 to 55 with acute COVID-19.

CDR3 nucleotides: TGTGCCAGCAGCGTACACAGGGGGACGGGGGCCAACGTCCTGACTTTC. It is translated as CASSVHRGTGANVLTF. This sequence joins TRBV9 and TRBJ2-6; 8 nucleotides line up with TRBD1. Germline trimming cut 1 base from V and 4 bases from J; bases unmatched to any gene: 4. The CDR3 totals 16 residues. Per the germline V gene, CDR1 is SGDLS and CDR2 is YYNGEE. The full variable domain, rest sourced from reference TRBV9 and TRBJ2-6, is DSGVTQTPKHLITATGQRVTLRCSPRSGDLSVYWYQQSLDQGLQFLIQYYNGEERAKGNILERFSAQQFPDLHSELNLSSLELGDSALYFCASSVHRGTGANVLTFGAGSRLTVL.

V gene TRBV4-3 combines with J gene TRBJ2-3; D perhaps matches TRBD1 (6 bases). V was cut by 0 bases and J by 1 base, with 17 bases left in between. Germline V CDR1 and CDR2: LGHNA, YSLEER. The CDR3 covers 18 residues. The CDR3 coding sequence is TGCGCCAGCAGCCAAGATGCATCCACAGGGTTTGGCACAGATACGCAGTATTTT. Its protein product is CASSQDASTGFGTDTQYF.

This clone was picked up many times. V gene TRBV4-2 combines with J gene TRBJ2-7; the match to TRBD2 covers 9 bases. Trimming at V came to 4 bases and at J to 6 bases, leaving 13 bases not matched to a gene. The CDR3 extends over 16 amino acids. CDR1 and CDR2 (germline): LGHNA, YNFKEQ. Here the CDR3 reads CASSPLAGGGAAEQYF. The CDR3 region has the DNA TGTGCCAGCAGCCCCCTTGCCGGCGGGGGGGCCGCCGAGCAGTACTTC.

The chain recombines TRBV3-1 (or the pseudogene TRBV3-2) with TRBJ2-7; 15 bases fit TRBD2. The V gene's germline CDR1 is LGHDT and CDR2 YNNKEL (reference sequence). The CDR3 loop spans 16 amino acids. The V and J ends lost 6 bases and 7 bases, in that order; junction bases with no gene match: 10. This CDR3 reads CASSWGGLAGGKEQYF. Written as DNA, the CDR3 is TGTGCCAGCAGTTGGGGCGGACTAGCGGGGGGGAAGGAGCAGTACTTC.

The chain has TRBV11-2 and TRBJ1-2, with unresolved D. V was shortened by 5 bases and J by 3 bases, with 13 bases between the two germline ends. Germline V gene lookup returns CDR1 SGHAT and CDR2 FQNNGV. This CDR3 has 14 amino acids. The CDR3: CASSQTPQDYGYTF. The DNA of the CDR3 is TGTGCCAGCAGCCAGACACCTCAAGACTATGGCTACACCTTC.

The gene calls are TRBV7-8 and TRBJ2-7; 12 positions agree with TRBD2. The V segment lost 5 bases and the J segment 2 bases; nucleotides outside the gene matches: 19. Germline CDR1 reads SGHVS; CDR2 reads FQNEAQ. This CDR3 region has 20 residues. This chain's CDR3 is CASSLGTNLPSGRAPYEQYF. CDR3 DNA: TGTGCCAGCAGCCTAGGGACGAATCTGCCTAGCGGGAGGGCCCCCTACGAGCAGTACTTC.

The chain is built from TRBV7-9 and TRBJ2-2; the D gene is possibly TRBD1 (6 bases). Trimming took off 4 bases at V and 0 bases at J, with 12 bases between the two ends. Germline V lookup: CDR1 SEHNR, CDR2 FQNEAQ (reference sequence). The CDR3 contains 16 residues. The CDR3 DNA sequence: TGTGCCAGCAGCTCCAACAGGGAAACGAACACCGGGGAGCTGTTTTTT. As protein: CASSSNRETNTGELFF.

DNA for the CDR3: TGTGCCAGCACTAAGAGGAGTACCAACTATGGCTACACCTTC. Its translation is CASTKRSTNYGYTF. V and J are TRBV6-5 and TRBJ1-2; D not certain. Trimming left V 7 bases short and J 2 bases short, with 14 bases between. The germline gives CDR1 MNHEY, CDR2 SVGAGI. The CDR3 covers 14 residues.